The source of this T cell receptor (beta chain) is a study of CD4 T cells in relation to SARS-CoV-2 and coronaviruses. Background on the study: The restricting HLA molecule for shared crossreactive spike epitopes was mapped. Study-level results: In roughly 65% of donors, memory CD4+ clonotypes crossrecognized SARS-CoV-2 and at least one common cold coronavirus spike. Each donor contributed either pre-pandemic or post-infection samples, not both.

The data were produced by immunoSEQ multiplex PCR, yet TCRdb's version contains in-frame clones alone and is incomplete. The profile shows tens of thousands of clones, about 92% of them singletons. With respect to this clone: Its antigen is currently unknown.

The unexposed donors gave CD4+ T cells in 2011-2018, prior to COVID-19. The length of the CDR3 is 16 residues. The V end was cut by 4 bases, the J end by 0 bases, with 16 bases between. Germline values: CDR1 SGDLS, CDR2 YYNGEE. Sequencing was done on a sample of naive CD4+ T cells from PBMCs. Indicated subset: naive CD4+ T cells isolated by negative enrichment. The chain has TRBV9 and TRBJ1-2; D may be TRBD1 (6 bases). The TCR comes from a human donor in good health. Here the CDR3 reads CASSKWGGLANYGYTF. CDR3 DNA: TGTGCCAGCAGCAAATGGGGGGGGCTCGCTAACTATGGCTACACCTTC.